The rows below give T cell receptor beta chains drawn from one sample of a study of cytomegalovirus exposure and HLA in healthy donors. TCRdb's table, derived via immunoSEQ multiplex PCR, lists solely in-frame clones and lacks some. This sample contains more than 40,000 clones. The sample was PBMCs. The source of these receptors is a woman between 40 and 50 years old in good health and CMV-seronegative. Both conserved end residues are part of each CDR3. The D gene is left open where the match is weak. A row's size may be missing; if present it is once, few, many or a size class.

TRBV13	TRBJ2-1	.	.	CASSLSLGGLADPSSSYNEQFF	TGTGCCAGCAGCTTGTCCCTGGGGGGGCTAGCGGACCCGTCGAGCTCCTACAATGAGCAGTTCTTC
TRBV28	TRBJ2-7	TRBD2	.	CASSLSGIVAYEQYF	TGTGCCAGCAGTTTAAGCGGGATTGTTGCCTACGAGCAGTACTTC
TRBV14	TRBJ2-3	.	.	CASSASPADTQYF	TGTGCCAGCAGCGCGTCCCCTGCGGATACGCAGTATTTT
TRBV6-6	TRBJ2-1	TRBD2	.	CASRGLAGADEQFF	TGTGCCAGCAGGGGGCTAGCGGGGGCGGATGAGCAGTTCTTC
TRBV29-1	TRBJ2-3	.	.	CSVDTGSTVDTQYF	TGCAGCGTTGACACCGGGAGTACGGTAGATACGCAGTATTTT
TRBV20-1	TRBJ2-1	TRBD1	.	CSARQGHEQFF	TGCAGTGCGAGACAGGGTCATGAGCAGTTCTTC
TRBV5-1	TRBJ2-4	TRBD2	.	CASSLEGLAGLAKNIQYF	TGCGCCAGCAGCTTGGAAGGACTAGCGGGATTGGCCAAAAACATTCAGTACTTC
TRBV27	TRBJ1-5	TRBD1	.	CASSMVPPGQGGSNQPQHF	TGTGCCAGCAGCATGGTCCCCCCGGGACAGGGCGGCAGCAATCAGCCCCAGCATTTT
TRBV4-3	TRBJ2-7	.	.	CASSVRGGAHEQYF	TGCGCCAGCAGCGTAAGGGGGGGGGCTCACGAGCAGTACTTC
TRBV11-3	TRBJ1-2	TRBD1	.	CASSLSQGENYTF	TGTGCCAGCAGCTTAAGTCAGGGGGAGAACTACACCTTC
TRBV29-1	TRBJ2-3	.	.	CSVGRTPQSTDTQYF	TGCAGCGTCGGAAGGACACCACAGAGCACAGATACGCAGTATTTT
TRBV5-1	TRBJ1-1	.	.	CASRTLSDAEAFF	TGCGCCAGCCGGACACTTTCTGACGCTGAAGCTTTCTTT
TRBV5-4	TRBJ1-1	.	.	CASTPQRGRTEAFF	TGTGCCAGCACCCCGCAGCGGGGGCGTACTGAAGCTTTCTTT
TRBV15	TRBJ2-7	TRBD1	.	CATSRTGSSYEQYF	TGTGCCACCAGCCGGACAGGAAGCTCCTACGAGCAGTACTTC
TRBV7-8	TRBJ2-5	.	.	CASSLLGLQETQYF	TGTGCCAGCAGCTTACTGGGCCTCCAAGAGACCCAGTACTTC
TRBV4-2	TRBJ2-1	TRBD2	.	CASSPVLAGGTYNEQFF	TGTGCCAGCAGCCCCGTACTAGCGGGAGGGACCTACAATGAGCAGTTCTTC
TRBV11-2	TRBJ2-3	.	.	CASSFEGDTQYF	TGTGCCAGCAGCTTCGAGGGAGATACGCAGTATTTT
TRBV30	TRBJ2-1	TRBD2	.	CAWSIGLAGGGGNEQFF	TGTGCCTGGAGTATCGGACTAGCGGGAGGAGGAGGGAATGAGCAGTTCTTC
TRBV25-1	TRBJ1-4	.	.	CASSEPLTASRVFF	TGTGCCAGCAGTGAACCTCTCACAGCCTCCCGCGTGTTTTTT
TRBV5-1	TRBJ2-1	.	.	CASSLAHGSSYNEQFF	TGCGCCAGCAGCTTGGCGCACGGGAGCTCCTACAATGAGCAGTTCTTC
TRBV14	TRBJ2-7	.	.	CASSQGAKQYF	TGTGCCAGCAGCCAAGGGGCAAAGCAGTACTTC
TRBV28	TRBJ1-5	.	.	CASTRTAGGNQPQHF	TGTGCCAGCACCCGAACCGCAGGGGGCAATCAGCCCCAGCATTTT
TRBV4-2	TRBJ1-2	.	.	CASSPRSGGGDGYTF	TGTGCCAGCAGCCCCAGAAGCGGGGGGGGAGATGGCTACACCTTC
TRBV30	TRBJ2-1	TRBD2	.	CAWGNERELLEQFF	TGTGCCTGGGGGAACGAGCGGGAGCTTCTTGAGCAGTTCTTC
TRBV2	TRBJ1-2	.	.	CASKNTTGSYGYTF	TGTGCCAGCAAGAATACGACAGGAAGCTATGGCTACACCTTC
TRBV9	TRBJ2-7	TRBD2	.	CASSVTSGSGYEQYF	TGTGCCAGCAGCGTCACTAGCGGGAGTGGCTACGAGCAGTACTTC
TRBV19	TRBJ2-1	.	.	CASSLSNHYNEQFF	TGTGCCAGTAGTCTATCCAACCACTACAATGAGCAGTTCTTC
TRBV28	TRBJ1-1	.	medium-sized	CASSQRDTMVPQAFF	TGTGCCAGCAGCCAACGAGACACCATGGTTCCTCAAGCTTTCTTT
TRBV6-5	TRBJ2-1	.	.	CASSFGSSSSYNEQFF	TGTGCCAGCAGTTTCGGGAGTTCTAGCTCCTACAATGAGCAGTTCTTC
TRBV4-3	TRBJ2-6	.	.	CASSHLLYSGANVLTF	TGCGCCAGCAGCCACCTTCTCTACTCTGGGGCCAACGTCCTGACTTTC
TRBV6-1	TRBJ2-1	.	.	CASSELRTGYNEQFF	TGTGCCAGCAGTGAACTTCGGACGGGGTACAATGAGCAGTTCTTC
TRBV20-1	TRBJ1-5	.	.	CSALRVQPQHF	TGCAGTGCTTTACGGGTTCAGCCCCAGCATTTT
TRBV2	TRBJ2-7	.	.	CASMREGEQYF	TGTGCCAGCATGAGGGAAGGGGAGCAGTACTTC
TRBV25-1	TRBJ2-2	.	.	CASSDDSGGANTGELFF	TGTGCCAGCAGTGATGACTCTGGCGGGGCGAACACCGGGGAGCTGTTTTTT
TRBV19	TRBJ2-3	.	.	CASTPASLLNTQYF	TGTGCCAGTACCCCTGCGTCACTTCTGAATACGCAGTATTTT
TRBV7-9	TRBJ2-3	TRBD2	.	CASSLGLAGGDTQYF	TGTGCCAGCAGCTTAGGACTAGCGGGAGGGGATACGCAGTATTTT
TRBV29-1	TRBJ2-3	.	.	CSVEDHTDTQYF	TGCAGCGTTGAAGACCACACAGATACGCAGTATTTT
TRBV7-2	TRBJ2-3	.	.	CASSLARRDTQYF	TGTGCCAGCAGCTTAGCGAGGCGGGATACGCAGTATTTT
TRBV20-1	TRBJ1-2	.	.	CRADYGYTF	TGCAGGGCAGACTATGGCTACACCTTC
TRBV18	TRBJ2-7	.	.	CASSPYGRDYEQYF	TGTGCCAGCTCACCATACGGCCGGGACTACGAGCAGTACTTC
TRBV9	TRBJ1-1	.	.	CASSVSIQESEAFF	TGTGCCAGCAGCGTAAGTATACAGGAGTCTGAAGCTTTCTTT
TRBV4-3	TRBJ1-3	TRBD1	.	CASSAEGTAGNTIYF	TGCGCCAGCAGCGCTGAAGGGACAGCTGGAAACACCATATATTTT